What follows is one T cell receptor (beta chain) and its context. Germline V gene sequence: CDR1 SGHVS, CDR2 FQNEAQ. V was clipped by 1 base and J by 8 bases, with 11 bases between them. The CDR3 is 13 residues long. The sample is drawn from a study of CD8 T cells in Susac syndrome. The study used treatment-naive patients who had stable or active relapsing-remitting disease as multiple sclerosis controls. Reverse transcription of roughly 0.5 to 1 ug RNA was carried out with random hexamers. TCRdb analysed the immunoSEQ multiplex PCR reads with MiXCR anew, one entry per CDR3 protein. Among some 150,000 distinct CDR3 sequences listed, 94% were seen once.

This TCR came from a human donor with multiple sclerosis. The rearrangement links TRBV7-8 to TRBJ1-2; no clear D gene. Specimen: CD8+ T cells from PBMCs. CDR3 loop: CASSLVDLEGYTF. DNA of the CDR3: TGTGCCAGCAGCTTAGTCGACCTTGAAGGCTACACCTTC.